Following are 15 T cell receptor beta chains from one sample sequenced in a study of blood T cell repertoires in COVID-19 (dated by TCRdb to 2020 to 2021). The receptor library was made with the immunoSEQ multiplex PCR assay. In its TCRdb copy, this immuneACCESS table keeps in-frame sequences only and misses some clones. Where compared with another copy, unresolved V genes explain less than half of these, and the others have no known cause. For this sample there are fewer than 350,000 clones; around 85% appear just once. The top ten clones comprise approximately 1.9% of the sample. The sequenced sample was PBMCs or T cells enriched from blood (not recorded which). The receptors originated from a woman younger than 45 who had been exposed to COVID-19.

In DNA form, the CDR3 reads TGTGCCAGCAGCCCAGGACCCCGGGACACTGGAAACACCATATATTTT. The encoded protein is CASSPGPRDTGNTIYF. V and J are TRBV7-6 and TRBJ1-3, with D possibly being TRBD1 (6 bases). This CDR3 has 16 residues. V lost 5 bases, J lost 2 bases, and 16 bases lay in between. Germline values: CDR1 SGHVS, CDR2 FNYEAQ.

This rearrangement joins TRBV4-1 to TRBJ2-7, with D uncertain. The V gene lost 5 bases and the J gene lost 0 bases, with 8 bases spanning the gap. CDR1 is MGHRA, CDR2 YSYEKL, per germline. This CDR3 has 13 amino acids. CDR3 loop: CASSSPLSYEQYF. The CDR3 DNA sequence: TGCGCCAGCAGCTCCCCCCTCTCCTACGAGCAGTACTTC.

The CDR3 coding sequence is TGTGCCAGCAGCTCACAGGGAGCGGATATTGCAACTAATGAAAAACTGTTTTTT. Translation gives CASSSQGADIATNEKLFF. This chain uses TRBV9 with TRBJ1-4; D may be TRBD1 (6 bases). This CDR3 has 18 amino acids. Between the trimmed V and J ends, which lost 4 bases and 0 bases, there was a span of 19 bases. CDR1 is SGDLS and CDR2 is YYNGEE in the germline V gene. Looking up the rest from reference TRBV9 and TRBJ1-4 gives the full variable domain: DSGVTQTPKHLITATGQRVTLRCSPRSGDLSVYWYQQSLDQGLQFLIQYYNGEERAKGNILERFSAQQFPDLHSELNLSSLELGDSALYFCASSSQGADIATNEKLFFGSGTQLSVL.

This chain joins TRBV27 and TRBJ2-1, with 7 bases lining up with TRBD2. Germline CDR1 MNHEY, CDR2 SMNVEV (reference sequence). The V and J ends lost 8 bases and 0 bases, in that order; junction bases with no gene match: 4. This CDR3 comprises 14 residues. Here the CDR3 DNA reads TGTGCCAGCGGTGGCGGGAGCTCCTACAATGAGCAGTTCTTC. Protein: CASGGGSSYNEQFF.

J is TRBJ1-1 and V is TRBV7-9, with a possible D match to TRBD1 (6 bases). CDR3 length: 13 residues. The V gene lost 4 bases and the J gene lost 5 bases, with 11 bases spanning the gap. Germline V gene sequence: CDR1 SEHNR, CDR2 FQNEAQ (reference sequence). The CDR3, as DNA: TGTGCCAGCAGCTCCAGGGGACCGACTGAAGCTTTCTTT. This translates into CASSSRGPTEAFF. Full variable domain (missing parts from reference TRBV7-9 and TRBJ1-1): DTGVSQNPRHKITKRGQNVTFRCDPISEHNRLYWYRQTLGQGPEFLTYFQNEAQLEKSRLLSDRFSAERPKGSFSTLEIQRTEQGDSAMYLCASSSRGPTEAFFGQGTRLTVV.

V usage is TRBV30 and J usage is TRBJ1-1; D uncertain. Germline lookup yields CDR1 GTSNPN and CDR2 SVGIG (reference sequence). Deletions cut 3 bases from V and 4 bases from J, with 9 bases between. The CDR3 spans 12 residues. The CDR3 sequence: CAWSGVSTEAFF. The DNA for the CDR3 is TGTGCCTGGAGCGGGGTTAGCACTGAAGCTTTCTTT.

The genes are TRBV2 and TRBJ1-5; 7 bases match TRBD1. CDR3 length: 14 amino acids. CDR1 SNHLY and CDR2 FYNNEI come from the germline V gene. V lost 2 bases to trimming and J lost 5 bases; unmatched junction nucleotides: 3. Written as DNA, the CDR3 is TGTGCCAGCAGTGAAAGGGGACAGTATCAGCCCCAGCATTTT. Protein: CASSERGQYQPQHF. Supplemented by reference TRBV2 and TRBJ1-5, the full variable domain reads EPEVTQTPSHQVTQMGQEVILRCVPISNHLYFYWYRQILGQKVEFLVSFYNNEISEKSEIFDDQFSVERPDGSNFTLKIRSTKLEDSAMYFCASSERGQYQPQHFGDGTRLSIL.

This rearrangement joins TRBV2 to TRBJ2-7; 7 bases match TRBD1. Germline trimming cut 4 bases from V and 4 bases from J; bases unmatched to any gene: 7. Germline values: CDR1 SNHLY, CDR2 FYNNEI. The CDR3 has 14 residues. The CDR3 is CASSADRRSYEQYF. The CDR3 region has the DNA TGTGCCAGCAGTGCGGACAGGAGGAGTTACGAGCAGTACTTC. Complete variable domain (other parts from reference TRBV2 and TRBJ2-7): EPEVTQTPSHQVTQMGQEVILRCVPISNHLYFYWYRQILGQKVEFLVSFYNNEISEKSEIFDDQFSVERPDGSNFTLKIRSTKLEDSAMYFCASSADRRSYEQYFGPGTRLTVT.

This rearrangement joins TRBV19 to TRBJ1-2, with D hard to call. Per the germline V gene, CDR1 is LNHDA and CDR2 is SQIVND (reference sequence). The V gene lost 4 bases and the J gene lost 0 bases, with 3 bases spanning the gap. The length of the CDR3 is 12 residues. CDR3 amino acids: CASSSTNYGYTF. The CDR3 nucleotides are TGTGCCAGTAGTAGTACTAACTATGGCTACACCTTC. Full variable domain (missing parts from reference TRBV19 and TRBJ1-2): DGGITQSPKYLFRKEGQNVTLSCEQNLNHDAMYWYRQDPGQGLRLIYYSQIVNDFQKGDIAEGYSVSREKKESFPLTVTSAQKNPTAFYLCASSSTNYGYTFGSGTRLTVV.

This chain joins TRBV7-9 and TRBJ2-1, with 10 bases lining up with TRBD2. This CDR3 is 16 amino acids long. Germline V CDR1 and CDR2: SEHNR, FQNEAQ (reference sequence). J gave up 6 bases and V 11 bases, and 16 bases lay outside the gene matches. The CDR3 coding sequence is TGTGCCTACAGTCCAGCGGGGGGGCCGGTAAGCAATGAGCAGTTCTTC. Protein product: CAYSPAGGPVSNEQFF.

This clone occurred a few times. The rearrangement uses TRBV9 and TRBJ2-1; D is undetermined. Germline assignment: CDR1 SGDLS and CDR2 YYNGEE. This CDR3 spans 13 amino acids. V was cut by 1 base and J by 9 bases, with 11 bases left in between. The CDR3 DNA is TGTGCCAGCAGCGTAACTCCCCTGAGTGAGCAGTTCTTC. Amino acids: CASSVTPLSEQFF.

The chain's CDR3 is CASSVGRSGMNTEAFF. The CDR3 coding sequence is TGTGCCAGCAGTGTGGGGAGGTCGGGCATGAACACTGAAGCTTTCTTT. The chain carries TRBV6-1 and TRBJ1-1; no definite D call. Between the trimmed V and J ends, which lost 4 bases and 0 bases, there was a span of 15 bases. CDR1 MNHNS and CDR2 SASEGT come from the germline V gene. The CDR3 spans 16 residues.

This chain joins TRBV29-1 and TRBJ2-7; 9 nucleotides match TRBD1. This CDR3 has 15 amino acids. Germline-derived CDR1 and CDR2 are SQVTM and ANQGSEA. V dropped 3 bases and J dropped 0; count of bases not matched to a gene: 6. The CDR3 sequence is CSVDGRTGASYEQYF. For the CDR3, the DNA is TGCAGCGTTGATGGAAGGACAGGGGCCTCCTACGAGCAGTACTTC.

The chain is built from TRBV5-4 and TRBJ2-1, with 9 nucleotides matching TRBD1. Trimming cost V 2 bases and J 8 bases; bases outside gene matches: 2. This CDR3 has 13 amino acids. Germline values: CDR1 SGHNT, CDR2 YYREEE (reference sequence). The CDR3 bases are TGTGCCAGCAGCTTTGACAGGGGGGATGAGCAGTTCTTC. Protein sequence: CASSFDRGDEQFF. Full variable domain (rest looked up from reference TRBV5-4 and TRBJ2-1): ETGVTQSPTHLIKTRGQQVTLRCSSQSGHNTVSWYQQALGQGPQFIFQYYREEENGRGNFPPRFSGLQFPNYSSELNVNALELDDSALYLCASSFDRGDEQFFGPGTRLTVL.

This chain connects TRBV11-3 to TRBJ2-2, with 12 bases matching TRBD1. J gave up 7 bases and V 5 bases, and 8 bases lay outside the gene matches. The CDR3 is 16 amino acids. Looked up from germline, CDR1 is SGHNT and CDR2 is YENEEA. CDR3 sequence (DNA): TGTGCCAGCAGCCAACAAGGGACAGGGGGCCACGGGGAGCTGTTTTTT. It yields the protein CASSQQGTGGHGELFF.